Listed below are T cell receptor beta chains from one sample, sequenced in a study of T cell repertoires in cytomegalovirus infection. The antigens of these receptors remain unknown. In TCRdb, the reads were re-called with MiXCR into one record per CDR3 protein. The table has about 47,000 distinct CDR3 sequences, nearly 20% seen once. This sample comprised CD8+ T cells from cultured PBMCs, obtained from culture after CMV antigen stimulation. The receptors derive from a human donor in good health (CMV status not recorded). Some clones in this sample may be carry-over from other donors' samples. The CDR3 runs from the conserved cysteine through the conserved F or W. The D gene is left open where the match is weak. The size of a clone is reported for some rows only, either as once, few or many, or as a class for expanded clones.

>many|TRBV12-3/TRBV12-4|13|TRBD2|TRBJ2-7
CASSLYPAGVEYF
TGTGCCAGCAGTTTATATCCAGCGGGAGTTGAGTACTTC
>few|TRBV11-1|15|-|TRBJ2-5
CASSHLRQGGETQYF
TGTGCCAGCAGCCACCTTCGGCAGGGGGGAGAGACCCAGTACTTC
>many|TRBV7-2|17|TRBD2|TRBJ2-5
CASSLASGRAIPETQYF
TGTGCCAGCAGCCTAGCTAGCGGGAGGGCCATACCGGAGACCCAGTACTTC
>-|TRBV12-3/TRBV12-4|13|-|TRBJ2-2
CASSSGPAGELFF
TGTGCCAGCAGTTCCGGTCCCGCCGGGGAGCTGTTTTTT
>few|TRBV28|16|-|TRBJ1-1
CASNFQTKTQNTEAFF
TGTGCCAGCAATTTCCAAACTAAGACTCAGAACACTGAAGCTTTCTTT
>-|TRBV20-1|16|TRBD1|TRBJ2-7
CSARAGTGFFRGEQYF
TGCAGTGCTCGGGCCGGGACAGGGTTTTTCCGGGGCGAGCAGTACTTC
>few|TRBV20-1|16|-|TRBJ1-1
CSASPRAGTMNTEAFF
TGCAGTGCTAGCCCCCGGGCAGGGACCATGAACACTGAAGCTTTCTTT
>-|TRBV9|15|TRBD1|TRBJ2-1
CASNVRGNSYNEQFF
TGTGCCAGCAACGTCAGGGGGAACTCCTACAATGAGCAGTTCTTC
>-|TRBV5-4|16|-|TRBJ1-2
CASSLAHAPPDYGYTF
TGTGCCAGCAGCTTGGCCCATGCCCCTCCCGACTATGGCTACACCTTC
>many|TRBV4-3|15|-|TRBJ2-7
CASSPSVSRHYEQYF
TGCGCCAGCAGCCCGTCTGTTAGCAGGCACTACGAGCAGTACTTC
>many|TRBV12-3/TRBV12-4|15|-|TRBJ2-3
CASSSSTLGADTQYF
TGTGCCAGCAGTTCATCCACTTTAGGGGCAGATACGCAGTATTTT
>medium-sized|TRBV19|15|-|TRBJ1-5
CASSIPGAGIQPQHF
TGTGCCAGTAGTATTCCCGGGGCCGGGATTCAGCCCCAGCATTTT
>many|TRBV4-2|16|TRBD2|TRBJ2-7
CASSQEILAGAYEQYF
TGTGCCAGCAGCCAAGAGATACTAGCGGGGGCCTACGAGCAGTACTTC
>many|TRBV6-5|15|-|TRBJ2-1
CASSYSGIIYNEQFF
TGTGCCAGCAGTTACTCCGGGATTATTTACAATGAGCAGTTCTTC